The following is a T cell receptor beta chain sequence with its context. Its antigen remains unidentified. Clones were read by immunoSEQ multiplex PCR, and TCRdb kept only the in-frame ones, dropping some. The repertoire holds 5,000 to 6,000 clones, with around 73% as singletons. The sample originates from a study of somatic mutations in cytotoxic T cells in rheumatoid arthritis. Study summary: Blood samples of roughly 28 ml were drawn from patients (in EDTA) right after diagnosis and before any treatment. Flow sorting of some V beta antibody-stained T cells reached nearly 100% purity, with V beta1+ cells also TCRB-sequenced.

The CDR3 has 14 amino acids. Germline CDR1 and CDR2: MNHEY and SVGAGI. Trimming pared 2 bases from V and 4 bases from J, leaving 9 bases between. Study-level points and caveats: In rheumatoid arthritis patients, the slight underrepresentation of TRBV07 was not adjusted for multiple comparisons.

The sequencing sample was made of CD8+ T cells sorted from blood. The receptor was derived from an adult with rheumatoid arthritis. The J gene is TRBJ1-3, the V gene TRBV6-5; tentatively, D is TRBD1 (5 bases). CDR3 in DNA: TGTGCCAGCAGTTACGGGGGTTCAGGAAACACCATATATTTT. The encoded protein is CASSYGGSGNTIYF.